The 28 T cell receptor beta chains below all came from one sample that was sequenced in a study of T cells in Graves' hyperthyroidism and ophthalmopathy (dated by TCRdb to between 2019 and 2020). Library preparation was by multiplex PCR. The data were produced on an Illumina HiSeq 2000. TCR beta CDR3 regions were amplified from RNA transcripts. The TCR CDR3 was subjected to a first round of RT-PCR using the HTBI primer set and the Qiagen OneStep RT-PCR kit. TCRdb itself trimmed the public reads at Q25 with fastp, ran MiXCR and retained productive beta chains. Merged by CDR3 protein, the rows form single entries marked with the most common genes and DNA. This sample gives about 560,000 distinct CDR3 sequences in total; roughly a sixth of them show up just once. The ten biggest clones cover about 20% of the sample. Sequenced: blood. The source of these receptors is a woman younger than 35 with Graves' hyperthyroidism.

This clonotype was seen only a few times. V is TRBV19 and J is TRBJ1-3; 7 bases are a match to TRBD1. The V gene end was trimmed by 7 bases and the J gene end by 0 bases; junction bases not matched to a gene: 9. The CDR3 length is 16 residues. The germline V gene has CDR1 LNHDA and CDR2 SQIVND (reference sequence). DNA for the CDR3: TGTGCCAGTAAAAGGACGGGACAGAACTCTGGAAACACCATATATTTT. Residues: CASKRTGQNSGNTIYF.

This clonotype was picked up a small number of times. The V and J genes are TRBV5-8 and TRBJ2-3; a weak D match, TRBD2 (6 bases). CDR1 is SGHTS, CDR2 YDEGEE, per germline. The CDR3 is 15 residues long. Trimming removed 4 bases at V and 5 bases at J, with 17 bases between. The CDR3 nucleotides are TGTGCCAGCAGCCACCTCCGGGACTCCCAAGATACGCAGTATTTT. Translation gives CASSHLRDSQDTQYF.

The chain combines TRBV5-4 with TRBJ2-5; D might be TRBD1 or TRBD2, each matching 6 bases. CDR1 and CDR2 from the germline V gene are SGHNT and YYREEE (reference sequence). This CDR3 spans 17 amino acids. The ends were cut back, 4 bases at V and 3 bases at J, with 22 bases in the middle. The CDR3 sequence is CASSRPGSGAGEETQYF. The DNA of the CDR3 is TGTGCCAGCAGCCGACCCGGGAGCGGAGCAGGGGAAGAGACCCAGTACTTC.

About this clonotype: This may arise from a read error, as a much more abundant clone is one base away. A read error is likely, as this CDR3 ends without the conserved phenylalanine or tryptophan. The chain employs TRBV12-3 or TRBV12-4 and TRBJ2-7, with 9 bases lining up with TRBD1. Unmatched junction bases numbered 12, after V lost 5 bases and J lost 7 bases. This CDR3 is built from 15 residues. CDR3 DNA sequence: TGTGCCAGCAGTCCGGGACAGGGCCTCGGGTGGGAGCAGTACCTC. Translated, it gives CASSPGQGLGWEQYL.

The chain links TRBV5-1 to TRBJ1-2, with 9 bases lining up with TRBD1. Losses at the gene ends were 7 bases for V and 5 bases for J; bases not matched to a gene: 6. CDR3 length equals 13 residues. Germline V lookup: CDR1 SGHRS, CDR2 YFSETQ. The CDR3 sequence is CASFQGTGYGYTF. In DNA, the CDR3 is TGCGCCAGCTTCCAAGGGACAGGGTATGGCTACACCTTC.

The rearrangement joins TRBV7-8 to TRBJ2-3; TRBD2 agrees at 8 bases. The CDR3 runs to 18 residues. CDR1 and CDR2 from the germline V gene are SGHVS and FQNEAQ. After removal of 1 base from V and 0 bases from J, the junction contained 9 bases not matched to a gene. This CDR3 is CASSLVASGSSSTDTQYF. The CDR3 region has the DNA TGTGCCAGCAGCTTAGTTGCTAGCGGGTCCTCTAGCACAGATACGCAGTATTTT.

The chain links TRBV12-3 or TRBV12-4 to TRBJ1-5; D perhaps matches TRBD1 (5 bases). CDR3 size: 16 residues. Trimming pared 5 bases from V and 1 base from J, leaving 15 bases between. CDR3 sequence reads: CASSLPAGGSNQPQHF. Written as DNA, the CDR3 is TGTGCCAGCAGTCTTCCCGCGGGGGGGAGCAATCAGCCCCAGCATTTT.

This clonotype was counted at least ten times. This chain links TRBV2 with TRBJ2-4; weak D call: TRBD2 (6 bases). The CDR3 length is 17 residues. Germline assignment: CDR1 SNHLY and CDR2 FYNNEI. V was trimmed by 4 bases and J by 3 bases, leaving 19 bases between them. CDR3 coding DNA: TGTGCCAGCAGTGGAGGGTCCTCCAAGGGAGGCAAAAACATTCAGTACTTC. Amino acids: CASSGGSSKGGKNIQYF.

This clonotype has just a few counts. This chain joins TRBV4-1 and TRBJ2-1, with 8 bases aligning to TRBD1. Germline V CDR1 and CDR2: MGHRA, YSYEKL. V trimming: 3 bases; J trimming: 8 bases; junction bases outside the gene matches: 6. This CDR3 region has 14 residues. The DNA for the CDR3 is TGCGCCAGCAGCCATGGACAGGGCGGCGATGAGCAGTTCTTC. As protein: CASSHGQGGDEQFF.

V gene TRBV6-2 or TRBV6-3 combines with J gene TRBJ2-2; 9 positions agree with TRBD1. This CDR3 is 18 amino acids long. The V gene end was trimmed by 0 bases and the J gene end by 0 bases; junction bases not matched to a gene: 5. In germline, CDR1 is MNHEY, CDR2 SVGEGT. Here the CDR3 DNA reads TGTGCCAGCAGTTACTCGACAGGGGGGATTACGAACACCGGGGAGCTGTTTTTT. Residues: CASSYSTGGITNTGELFF.

This chain uses TRBV20-1 with TRBJ1-5, with D perhaps matching TRBD1 (6 bases). The germline V gene encodes CDR1 DFQATT and CDR2 SNEGSKA (reference sequence). V was cut by 5 bases and J by 7 bases, with 24 bases left in between. The CDR3 totals 16 residues. Here the CDR3 DNA reads TGCAGTGCTCCACAGGCCGAAACAGGGTCAGGGCAGCCCCAGCATTTT. Translating gives CSAPQAETGSGQPQHF.

A note on this clonotype: A much bigger clone sits one base away, suggesting this may be a read error. V usage is TRBV3-1 and J usage is TRBJ1-1; TRBD1 aligns across 8 bases. J gave up 5 bases and V 7 bases, and 9 bases lay outside the gene matches. The CDR3 runs to 14 residues. Germline values: CDR1 LGHDT, CDR2 YNNKEL (reference sequence). The CDR3 is CASNLGQGWTEAFF. CDR3 nucleotide sequence: TGTGCCAGCAACCTCGGACAGGGATGGACTGAAGCTTTCTTT.

The sample holds many counts of this clonotype. The chain has TRBV5-4 and TRBJ1-2; tentative D call: TRBD1 (6 bases). Germline CDR1 SGHNT, CDR2 YYREEE (reference sequence). This CDR3 has 13 amino acids. V gave up 5 bases and J gave up 6 bases, with 14 bases separating them. Here the CDR3 DNA reads TGTGCCAGCAGTACGCTAGGGGGAAATGGCTACACCTTC. Encoded protein: CASSTLGGNGYTF.

This clonotype was observed a handful of times. This chain links TRBV27 with TRBJ1-2, with 9 bases aligning to TRBD1. CDR1 and CDR2 (germline): MNHEY, SMNVEV (reference sequence). The junction had 15 bases not matched to a gene; V was cut back by 5 bases and J by 8 bases. This CDR3 contains 16 residues. The CDR3 nucleotides read TGTGCCAGCAGTACCAACTCCGCGGGACAGGGTTTCGGCTACACCTTC. This sequence encodes CASSTNSAGQGFGYTF.

This clonotype was detected only a few times. The genes are TRBV6-2 or TRBV6-3 and TRBJ1-1; possibly TRBD1 for D (6 bases). Germline V lookup: CDR1 MNHEY, CDR2 SVGEGT. V was trimmed by 5 bases and J by 3 bases, leaving 22 bases between them. The CDR3 extends over 17 amino acids. CDR3 amino acids: CASSPPIGWTAYTEAFF. In nucleotides, the CDR3 is TGTGCCAGCAGTCCGCCTATTGGATGGACAGCCTACACTGAAGCTTTCTTT.

In this sample, this clonotype turned up many times. V and J are TRBV11-2 and TRBJ2-1; D may correspond to TRBD1 or TRBD2 (5 bases each). Germline lookup yields CDR1 SGHAT and CDR2 FQNNGV. Between the trimmed V and J ends, which lost 2 bases and 2 bases, there was a span of 13 bases. The CDR3 consists of 16 residues. CDR3 in DNA: TGTGCCAGCAGCTTAAGAGGGATAGGGGCCTACAATGAGCAGTTCTTC. Translated: CASSLRGIGAYNEQFF.

This clonotype was observed many times. J is TRBJ2-3 and V is TRBV11-2; TRBD2 might be the D (5 bases). With 4 bases removed from V and 4 bases from J, the gap between germline ends came to 27 bases. This CDR3 spans 19 amino acids. Germline V gives CDR1 SGHAT, CDR2 FQNNGV. CDR3 nucleotide sequence: TGTGCCAGCAGCTCCATTCGAGGGAGAAAAGATCGGGCTGCAGATACGCAGTATTTT. Translation: CASSSIRGRKDRAADTQYF.

This clonotype was found a few times. V and J are TRBV4-2 and TRBJ2-3, with 13 bases identical to TRBD2. This CDR3 spans 16 amino acids. Germline-derived CDR1 and CDR2 are LGHNA and YNFKEQ. The ends lost 3 bases at V and 3 bases at J; junction bases unmatched: 3. CDR3 nucleotide sequence: TGTGCCAGCAGCCAGGGACTAGCGGGATCGACAGATACGCAGTATTTT. Protein: CASSQGLAGSTDTQYF.

The sample holds many counts of this clonotype. V is TRBV3-1 and J is TRBJ2-3; tentative D call: TRBD2 (5 bases). V shed 5 bases and J shed 0 bases, with 15 bases lying between them. Looked up from germline, CDR1 is LGHDT and CDR2 is YNNKEL (reference sequence). The CDR3 extends over 16 amino acids. The CDR3, as DNA: TGTGCCAGCAGCGCGCCCGGGAAGCCTAGCACAGATACGCAGTATTTT. It yields the protein CASSAPGKPSTDTQYF.

This clonotype has a handful of counts. This rearrangement joins TRBV27 to TRBJ1-4; maybe TRBD1 (6 bases). Between the trimmed V and J ends, which lost 3 bases and 7 bases, there was a span of 18 bases. The V gene's germline CDR1 is MNHEY and CDR2 SMNVEV (reference sequence). The CDR3 is 16 residues long. The CDR3 nucleotides are TGTGCCAGCAGTTTTCAGGGGCGCCCCGTCGGTGAAAAACTGTTTTTT. Residues: CASSFQGRPVGEKLFF.

The chain combines TRBV5-1 with TRBJ2-4; 10 nucleotides agree with TRBD1. The CDR3 totals 12 residues. With V trimmed by 0 bases and J by 15 bases, 3 bases remained unmatched. From germline, CDR1 is SGHRS and CDR2 YFSETQ. In nucleotides, the CDR3 is TGCGCCAGCAGCTTGGGACAGGGGGCTCTGTACTTC. Translating gives CASSLGQGALYF.

This clonotype turned up a few times. The chain carries TRBV7-9 and TRBJ1-4; D is ambiguous. The germline V gene has CDR1 SEHNR and CDR2 FQNEAQ (reference sequence). V lost 4 bases, J lost 6 bases, and 18 bases lay in between. CDR3 length: 16 amino acids. CDR3 residues: CASSWFKTDLDEKLFF. As DNA, the CDR3 is TGTGCCAGCAGCTGGTTTAAGACGGACCTGGATGAAAAACTGTTTTTT.

The V and J genes are TRBV20-1 and TRBJ2-7; a possible D gene is TRBD2 (6 bases). V shed 5 bases and J shed 6 bases, with 14 bases lying between them. The length of the CDR3 is 12 residues. The V gene's germline CDR1 is DFQATT and CDR2 SNEGSKA (reference sequence). The CDR3 sequence is CSAFRTGGEQYF. CDR3 DNA: TGCAGTGCTTTTAGGACCGGGGGCGAGCAGTACTTC.

This clonotype was observed at least ten times. The rearrangement uses TRBV28 and TRBJ1-3; no clear D. Germline V gene data show CDR1 as MDHEN and CDR2 as SYDVKM. With 6 bases removed from V and 0 bases from J, the gap between germline ends came to 6 bases. The CDR3 consists of 13 residues. The CDR3 reads CASRRDSGNTIYF. The CDR3 DNA reads as TGTGCCAGCAGAAGGGACTCTGGAAACACCATATATTTT.

This clonotype has at least ten counts. The CDR3 region is CAWSLGGGETQYF. The CDR3 DNA reads TGTGCCTGGAGTTTAGGGGGCGGGGAGACCCAGTACTTC. The chain employs TRBV30 and TRBJ2-5; TRBD1 matches 7 bases. Trimming removed 2 bases from V and 5 bases from J; junction bases left unmatched: 5. CDR3 length equals 13 residues. Germline CDR1 reads GTSNPN; CDR2 reads SVGIG (reference sequence).

This clonotype was counted ten times or more. The J gene is TRBJ1-1, the V gene TRBV6-1; D is perhaps TRBD1 (6 bases). The CDR3 covers 12 residues. Germline V gives CDR1 MNHNS, CDR2 SASEGT. Trimming removed 8 bases from V and 1 base from J, with 8 bases in between. The CDR3 is CASGRGNTEAFF. The CDR3 coding sequence is TGTGCCAGCGGCAGGGGGAACACTGAAGCTTTCTTT.

This clonotype was recorded at least ten times. The chain combines TRBV7-6 with TRBJ2-2; 7 bases match TRBD1. Germline CDR1 and CDR2: SGHVS and FNYEAQ. With 5 bases clipped from V and 4 bases from J, the junction kept 10 bases outside the gene matches. CDR3 length: 16 residues. The DNA for the CDR3 is TGTGCCAGCAGCGCAAACACCCGGGACAGCACCGGGGAGCTGTTTTTT. Translation gives CASSANTRDSTGELFF.

The V and J genes are TRBV19 and TRBJ1-4, with TRBD1 as a possible D gene (5 bases). V lost 3 bases, J lost 5 bases, and 13 bases lay in between. The CDR3 is 15 residues long. Germline V gene lookup returns CDR1 LNHDA and CDR2 SQIVND (reference sequence). The CDR3 spells CASSIRAEGNEKLFF. The CDR3 DNA follows: TGTGCCAGTAGTATCAGGGCAGAGGGAAATGAAAAACTGTTTTTT.